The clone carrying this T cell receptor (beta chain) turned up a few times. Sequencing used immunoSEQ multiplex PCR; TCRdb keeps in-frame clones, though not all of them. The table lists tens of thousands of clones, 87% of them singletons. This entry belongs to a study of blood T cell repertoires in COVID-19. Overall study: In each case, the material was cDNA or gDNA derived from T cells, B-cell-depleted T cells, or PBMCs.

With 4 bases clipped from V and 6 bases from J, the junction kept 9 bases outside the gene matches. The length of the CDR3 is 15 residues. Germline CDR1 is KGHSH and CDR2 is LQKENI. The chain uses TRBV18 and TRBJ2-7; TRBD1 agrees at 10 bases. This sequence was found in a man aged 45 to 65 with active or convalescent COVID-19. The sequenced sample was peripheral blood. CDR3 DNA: TGTGCCAGCTCACATGGACAGGGGGGCCTTGTCGAGCAGTACTTC. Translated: CASSHGQGGLVEQYF. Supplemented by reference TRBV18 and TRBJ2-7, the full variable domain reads NAGVMQNPRHLVRRRGQEARLRCSPMKGHSHVYWYRQLPEEGLKFMVYLQKENIIDESGMPKERFSAEFPKEGPSILRIQQVVRGDSAAYFCASSHGQGGLVEQYFGPGTRLTVT.